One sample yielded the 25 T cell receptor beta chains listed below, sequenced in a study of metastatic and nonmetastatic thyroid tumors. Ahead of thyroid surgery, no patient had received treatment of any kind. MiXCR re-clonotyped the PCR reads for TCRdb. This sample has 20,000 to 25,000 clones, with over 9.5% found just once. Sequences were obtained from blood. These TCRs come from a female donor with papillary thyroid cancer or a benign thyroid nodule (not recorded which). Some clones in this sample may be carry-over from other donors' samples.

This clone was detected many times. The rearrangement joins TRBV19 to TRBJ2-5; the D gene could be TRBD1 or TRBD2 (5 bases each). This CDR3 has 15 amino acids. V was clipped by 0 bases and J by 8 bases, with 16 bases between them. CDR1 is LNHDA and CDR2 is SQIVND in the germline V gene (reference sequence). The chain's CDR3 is CASSIDGGSFSTQYF. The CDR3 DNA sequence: TGTGCCAGTAGTATAGATGGGGGATCGTTTAGTACCCAGTACTTC.

The CDR3 is CASSDRALGNTGELFF. In nucleotides, the CDR3 is TGTGCCAGCAGTGACAGGGCCTTGGGGAACACCGGGGAGCTGTTTTTT. The chain has TRBV6-1 and TRBJ2-2, with D maybe TRBD1 (5 bases). V was cut by 3 bases and J by 1 base, with 12 bases left in between. The CDR3 covers 16 residues. Germline CDR1 MNHNS, CDR2 SASEGT.

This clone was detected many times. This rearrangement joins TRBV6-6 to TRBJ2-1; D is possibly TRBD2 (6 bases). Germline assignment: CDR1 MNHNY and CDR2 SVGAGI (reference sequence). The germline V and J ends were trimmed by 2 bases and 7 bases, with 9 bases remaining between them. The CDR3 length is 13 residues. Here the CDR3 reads CASSYGGPNEQFF. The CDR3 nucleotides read TGTGCCAGCAGTTACGGAGGGCCTAATGAGCAGTTCTTC.

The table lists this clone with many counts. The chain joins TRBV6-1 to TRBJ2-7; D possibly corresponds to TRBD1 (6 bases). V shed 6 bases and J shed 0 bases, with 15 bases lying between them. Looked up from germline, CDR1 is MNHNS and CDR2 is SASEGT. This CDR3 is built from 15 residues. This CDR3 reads CASSLTGSISYEQYF. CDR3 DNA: TGTGCCAGCAGCTTAACAGGGAGCATCTCCTACGAGCAGTACTTC.

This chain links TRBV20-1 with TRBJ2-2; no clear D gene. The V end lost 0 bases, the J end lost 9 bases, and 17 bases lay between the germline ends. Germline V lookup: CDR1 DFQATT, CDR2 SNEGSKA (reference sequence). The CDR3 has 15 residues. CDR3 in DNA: TGCAGTGCTAGAGATCGGCGGACGAACATCTGGGAGCTGTTTTTT. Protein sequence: CSARDRRTNIWELFF.

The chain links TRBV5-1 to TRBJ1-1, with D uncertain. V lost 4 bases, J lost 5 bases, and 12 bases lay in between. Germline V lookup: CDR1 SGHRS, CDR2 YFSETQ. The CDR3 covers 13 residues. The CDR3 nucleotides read TGCGCCAGCAGCCCGACGGTGAGGACTGAAGCTTTCTTT. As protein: CASSPTVRTEAFF.

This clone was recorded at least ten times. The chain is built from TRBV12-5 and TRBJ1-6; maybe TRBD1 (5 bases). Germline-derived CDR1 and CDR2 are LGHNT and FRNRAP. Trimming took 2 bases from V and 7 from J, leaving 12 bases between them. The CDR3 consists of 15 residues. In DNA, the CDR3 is TGTGCTAGTGGTTTGAGGTCCAGGGAGAATTCACCCCTCCACTTT. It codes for CASGLRSRENSPLHF.

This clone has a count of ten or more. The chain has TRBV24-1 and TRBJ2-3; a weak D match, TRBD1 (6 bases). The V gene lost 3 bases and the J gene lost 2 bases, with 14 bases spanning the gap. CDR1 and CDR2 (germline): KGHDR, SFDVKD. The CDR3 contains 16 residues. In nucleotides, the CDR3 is TGTGCCACCAGTGATGCCCATGGGACATACACAGATACGCAGTATTTT. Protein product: CATSDAHGTYTDTQYF.

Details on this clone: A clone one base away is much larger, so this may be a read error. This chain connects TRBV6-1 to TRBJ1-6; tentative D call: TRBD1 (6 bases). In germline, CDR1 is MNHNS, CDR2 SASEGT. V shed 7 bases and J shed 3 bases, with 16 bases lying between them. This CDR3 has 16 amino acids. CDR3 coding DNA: TGTGCCAGCATTTTCGTCGGACAGCTCTATAATTCACCCCTCCACTTT. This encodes CASIFVGQLYNSPLHF.

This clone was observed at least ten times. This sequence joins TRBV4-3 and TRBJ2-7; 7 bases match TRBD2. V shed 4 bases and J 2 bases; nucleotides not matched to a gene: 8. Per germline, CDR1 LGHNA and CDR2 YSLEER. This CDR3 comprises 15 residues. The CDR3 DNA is TGCGCCAGCAGCCTTCTGGCGGGGGATCCCTACGAGCAGTACTTC. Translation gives CASSLLAGDPYEQYF.

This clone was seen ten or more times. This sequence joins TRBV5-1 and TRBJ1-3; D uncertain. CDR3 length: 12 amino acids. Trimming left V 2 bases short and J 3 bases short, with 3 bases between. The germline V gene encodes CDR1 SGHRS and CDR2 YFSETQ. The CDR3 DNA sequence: TGCGCCAGCAGCTTCGATGGAAACACCATATATTTT. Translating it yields CASSFDGNTIYF.

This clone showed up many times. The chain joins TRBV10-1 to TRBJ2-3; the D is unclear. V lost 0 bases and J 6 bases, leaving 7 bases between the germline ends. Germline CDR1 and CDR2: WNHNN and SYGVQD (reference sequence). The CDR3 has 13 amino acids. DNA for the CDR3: TGCGCCAGCAGTGAGTCGCCTGGGGATACGCAGTATTTT. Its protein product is CASSESPGDTQYF.

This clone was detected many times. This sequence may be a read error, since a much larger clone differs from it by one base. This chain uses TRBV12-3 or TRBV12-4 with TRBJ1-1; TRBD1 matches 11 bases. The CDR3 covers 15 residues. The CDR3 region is CVSIWDRGTGTEAFF. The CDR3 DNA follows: TGTGTCAGCATCTGGGACAGGGGGACGGGCACTGAAGCTTTCTTT.

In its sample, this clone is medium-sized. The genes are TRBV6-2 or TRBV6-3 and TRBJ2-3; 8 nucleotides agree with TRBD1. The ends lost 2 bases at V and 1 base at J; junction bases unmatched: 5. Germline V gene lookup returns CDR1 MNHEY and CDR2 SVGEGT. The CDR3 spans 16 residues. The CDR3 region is CASSYLTGVGTDTQYF. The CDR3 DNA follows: TGTGCCAGCAGTTACCTGACAGGGGTCGGCACAGATACGCAGTATTTT.

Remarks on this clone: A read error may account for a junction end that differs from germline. This CDR3 is CASRLGANTVELFF. The CDR3, as DNA: TGCGCCAGCAGACTGGGTGCGAACACCGTGGAGCTGTTTTTT. This rearrangement joins TRBV4-1 to TRBJ2-2; D call uncertain. The CDR3 runs 14 residues. Germline CDR1 is MGHRA and CDR2 is YSYEKL.

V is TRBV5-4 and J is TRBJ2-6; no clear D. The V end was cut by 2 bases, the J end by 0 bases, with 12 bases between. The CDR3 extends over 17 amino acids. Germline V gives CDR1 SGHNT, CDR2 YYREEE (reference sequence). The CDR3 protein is CASSLRLLTSGANVLTF. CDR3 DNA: TGTGCCAGCAGCTTAAGATTGCTGACCTCTGGGGCCAACGTCCTGACTTTC.

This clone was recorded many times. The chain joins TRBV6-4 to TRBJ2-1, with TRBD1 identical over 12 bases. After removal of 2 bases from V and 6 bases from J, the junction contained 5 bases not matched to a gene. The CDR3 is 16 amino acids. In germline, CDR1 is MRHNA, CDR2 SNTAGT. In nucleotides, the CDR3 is TGTGCCAGCAGTGACCGTGGGACAGGGGGCCTCAATGAGCAGTTCTTC. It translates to CASSDRGTGGLNEQFF.

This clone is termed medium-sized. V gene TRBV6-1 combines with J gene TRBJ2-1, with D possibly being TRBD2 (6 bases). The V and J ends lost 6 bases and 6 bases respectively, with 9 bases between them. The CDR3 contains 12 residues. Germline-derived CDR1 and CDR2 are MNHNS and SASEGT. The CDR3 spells CASRLRGNEQFF. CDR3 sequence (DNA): TGTGCCAGCAGGTTGCGGGGCAATGAGCAGTTCTTC.

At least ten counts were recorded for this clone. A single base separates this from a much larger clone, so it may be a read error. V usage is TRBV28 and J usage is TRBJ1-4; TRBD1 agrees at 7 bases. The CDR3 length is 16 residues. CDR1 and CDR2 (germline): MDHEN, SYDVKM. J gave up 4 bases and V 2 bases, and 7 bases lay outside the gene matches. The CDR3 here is CASSLRTGHFNEKLFF. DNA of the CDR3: TGTGCCAGCAGTTTAAGGACAGGTCATTTTAATGAAAAACTGTTTTTT.

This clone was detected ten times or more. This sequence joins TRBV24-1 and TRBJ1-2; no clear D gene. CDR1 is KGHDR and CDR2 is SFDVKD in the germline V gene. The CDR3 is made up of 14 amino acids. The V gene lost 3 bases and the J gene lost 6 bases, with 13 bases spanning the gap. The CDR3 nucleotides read TGTGCCACCAGTGATCCCGACGGGCCCCATGGCTACACCTTC. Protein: CATSDPDGPHGYTF.

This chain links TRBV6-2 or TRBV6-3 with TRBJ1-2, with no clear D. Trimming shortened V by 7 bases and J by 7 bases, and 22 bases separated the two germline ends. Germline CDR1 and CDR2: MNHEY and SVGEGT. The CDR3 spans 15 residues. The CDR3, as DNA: TGTGCCAGCATCTACGTTTCATACTGGACCAGTGGCTACACCTTC. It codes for CASIYVSYWTSGYTF.

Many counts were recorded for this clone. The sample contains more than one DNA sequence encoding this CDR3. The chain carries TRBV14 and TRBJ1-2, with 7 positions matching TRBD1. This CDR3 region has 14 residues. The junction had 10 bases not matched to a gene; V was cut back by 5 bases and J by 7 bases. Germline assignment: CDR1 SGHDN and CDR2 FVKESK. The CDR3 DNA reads TGTGCCAGCAGCATGACAGGGAGCCACTGTGGCTACACCTTC. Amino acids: CASSMTGSHCGYTF.

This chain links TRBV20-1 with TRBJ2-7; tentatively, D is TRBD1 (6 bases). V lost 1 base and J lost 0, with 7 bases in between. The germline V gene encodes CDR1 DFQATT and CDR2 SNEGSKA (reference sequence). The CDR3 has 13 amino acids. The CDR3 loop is CSARVGASYEQYF. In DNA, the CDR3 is TGCAGTGCTAGAGTGGGGGCCTCCTACGAGCAGTACTTC.

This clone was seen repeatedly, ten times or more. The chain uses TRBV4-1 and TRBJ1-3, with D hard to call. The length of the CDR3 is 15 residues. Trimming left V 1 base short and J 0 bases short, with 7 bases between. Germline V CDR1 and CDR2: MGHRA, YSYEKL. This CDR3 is CASSQAQYSGNTIYF. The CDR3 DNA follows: TGCGCCAGCAGCCAAGCACAGTACTCTGGAAACACCATATATTTT.

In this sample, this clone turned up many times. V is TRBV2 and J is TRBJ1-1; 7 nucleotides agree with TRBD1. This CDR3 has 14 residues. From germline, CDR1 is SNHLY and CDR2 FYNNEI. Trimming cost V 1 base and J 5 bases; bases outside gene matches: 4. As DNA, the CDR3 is TGTGCCAGCAGTGAAGAGGGGGCTCGGACTGAAGCTTTCTTT. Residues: CASSEEGARTEAFF.